The subject of this entry is one TCR beta chain. No antigen is known for it. Within the sample, other DNA sequences also encode this same CDR3. All the people who gave samples were healthy bone marrow donors. PCR involved 60 Vbeta and 13 Jbeta primers. Profiled with immunoSEQ multiplex PCR; TCRdb holds only in-frame clones, not every one. The table has around 150,000 clones, roughly 79% seen once. Germline V gene sequence: CDR1 MNHEY, CDR2 SVGAGI. V shed 2 bases and J shed 1 base, with 5 bases lying between them. The CDR3 has 13 amino acids. The entry originates in a study of cytomegalovirus exposure and HLA in healthy donors. Findings of the study overall: In vitro confirmation showed three CMV-associated chains to be CMV antigen specific. Both high specificity and high sensitivity reportedly marked the classifier's diagnosis of cytomegalovirus status.

The chain is built from TRBV6-5 and TRBJ1-1, with D hard to call. The sequence was collected from a male donor in good health and CMV-seronegative. The sample consisted of PBMCs. This CDR3 reads CASSYGGNTEAFF. CDR3 nucleotide sequence: TGTGCCAGCAGTTACGGCGGGAACACTGAAGCTTTCTTT.